This T cell receptor beta chain came from a study of cytomegalovirus exposure and HLA in healthy donors. This clone has more than one count but fewer than ten. Trimming pared 7 bases from V and 15 bases from J, leaving 17 bases between. This CDR3 has 11 residues. Germline V gene lookup returns CDR1 SNHLY and CDR2 FYNNEI. PCR amplification relied on 60 Vbeta primers (plus 13 Jbeta primers). Measured with immunoSEQ multiplex PCR; TCRdb has only the in-frame clones, and not every one. In the table there are tens of thousands of clones, around 71% of which are singletons. Sequenced input: PBMCs. The sequence derives from a man younger than 45 in good health and CMV-seronegative. The V gene is TRBV2, the J gene TRBJ2-3; a weak D match, TRBD2 (6 bases). The CDR3 region has the DNA TGTGCCAGCATTGCCGCCGGGAGCCCCTATTTT. Amino acids: CASIAAGSPYF.